The rows below give T cell receptor beta chains drawn from one sample of a study of blood T cell repertoires in COVID-19. Assay: immunoSEQ multiplex PCR; the TCRdb copy retains only in-frame clones and omits some. This repertoire shows some 150,000 clones, 70% to 90% found once; its top ten account for around 1.1%. Material: peripheral blood. All receptors derive from a man aged 35 to 55 with acute or convalescent COVID-19. CDR3s include the opening cysteine and the closing phenylalanine or tryptophan. A D gene is named only where the DNA matches it firmly. The size of a clone is reported for some rows only, either as once, few or many, or as a class for expanded clones.

V gene	D gene	clone size	J gene	CDR3 protein	CDR3 DNA
TRBV11-2	TRBD1	NA	TRBJ1-2	CASSHGTEYINYGYTF	TGTGCCAGCAGCCACGGGACAGAGTACATCAACTATGGCTACACCTTC
TRBV4-2	NA	NA	TRBJ2-5	CASSQREKETQYF	TGTGCCAGCAGCCAACGGGAAAAAGAGACCCAGTACTTC
TRBV18	TRBD1	NA	TRBJ1-1	CASSPWDRGLTEAFF	TGTGCCAGCTCACCCTGGGACAGGGGGCTCACTGAAGCTTTCTTT
TRBV27	TRBD1	NA	TRBJ2-7	CASRQGYEQYF	TGTGCCAGCAGACAGGGGTACGAGCAGTACTTC
TRBV6-5	TRBD1	NA	TRBJ2-5	CASSLAGTEETQYF	TGTGCCAGCAGTTTAGCCGGGACAGAAGAGACCCAGTACTTC
TRBV5-4	NA	NA	TRBJ2-7	CASSLGQNEQYF	TGTGCCAGCAGCTTGGGACAGAACGAGCAGTACTTC
TRBV2	TRBD2	NA	TRBJ2-5	CASSPAGATQETQYF	TGTGCCAGCAGTCCAGCGGGGGCCACCCAAGAGACCCAGTACTTC
TRBV2	TRBD1	NA	TRBJ1-2	CASSDDGTGDGYTF	TGTGCCAGCAGTGACGATGGGACAGGGGATGGCTACACCTTC
TRBV18	TRBD1	NA	TRBJ2-7	CASSPNSGGSYEQYF	TGTGCCAGCTCACCAAATTCAGGGGGCAGTTACGAGCAGTACTTC
TRBV5-1	TRBD2	NA	TRBJ2-2	CASSLSPLAGGTGELFF	TGCGCCAGCAGCTTGAGTCCTCTAGCGGGGGGTACCGGGGAGCTGTTTTTT
TRBV29-1	NA	NA	TRBJ1-1	CSVETRDTEAFF	TGCAGCGTTGAGACGCGGGACACTGAAGCTTTCTTT
TRBV9	TRBD1	few	TRBJ1-2	CASSSGQTNYGYTF	TGTGCCAGCAGCTCGGGACAGACTAACTATGGCTACACCTTC
TRBV7-2	TRBD1	NA	TRBJ1-1	CASSLAGGQGTEAFF	TGTGCCAGCAGCTTAGCGGGGGGACAGGGGACTGAAGCTTTCTTT
TRBV5-5	TRBD2	NA	TRBJ2-3	CASSIGTSGGRPDTQYF	TGTGCCAGCAGCATTGGGACTAGCGGGGGACGACCCGATACGCAGTATTTT
TRBV11-2	NA	NA	TRBJ2-3	CASSSPSDGNTQYF	TGTGCCAGCAGCTCCCCCTCGGACGGGAATACGCAGTATTTT
TRBV28	TRBD1	NA	TRBJ2-3	CASSFRQGATDTQYF	TGTGCCAGCAGTTTTCGACAGGGTGCAACAGATACGCAGTATTTT
TRBV5-1	TRBD2	once	TRBJ2-3	CASSLVAGVVDTQYF	TGCGCCAGCAGCTTGGTAGCGGGGGTCGTAGATACGCAGTATTTT
TRBV7-9	NA	few	TRBJ1-1	CASSLGQPTEAFF	TGTGCCAGCAGCTTAGGACAGCCCACTGAAGCTTTCTTT
TRBV5-1	TRBD2	NA	TRBJ2-3	CASSSSTGGTDTQYF	TGCGCCAGCAGCTCCTCGACGGGGGGGACAGATACGCAGTATTTT